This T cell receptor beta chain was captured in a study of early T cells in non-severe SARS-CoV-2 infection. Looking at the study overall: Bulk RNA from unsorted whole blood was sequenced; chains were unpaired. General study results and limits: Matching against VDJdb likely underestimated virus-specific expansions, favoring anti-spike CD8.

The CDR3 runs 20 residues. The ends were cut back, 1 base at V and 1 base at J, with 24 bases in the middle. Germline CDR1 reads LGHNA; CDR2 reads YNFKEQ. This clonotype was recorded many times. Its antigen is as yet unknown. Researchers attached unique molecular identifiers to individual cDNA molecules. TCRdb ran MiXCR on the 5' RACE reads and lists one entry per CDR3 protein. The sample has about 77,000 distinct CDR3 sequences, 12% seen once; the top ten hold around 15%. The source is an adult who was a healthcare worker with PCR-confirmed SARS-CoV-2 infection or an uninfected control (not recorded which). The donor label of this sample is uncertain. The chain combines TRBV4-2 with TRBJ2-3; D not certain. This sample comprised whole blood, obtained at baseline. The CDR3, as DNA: TGTGCCAGCAGCCAAGCCTCCCCATGGGCGGCGGAAAAGGGCACAGATACGCAGTATTTT. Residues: CASSQASPWAAEKGTDTQYF.